These 17 T cell receptor beta chains originate from one sample sequenced in a study of response to subunit inactivated influenza vaccine. TCRdb independently ran MiXCR on the RT-PCR reads; one entry per CDR3 protein. The sample lists about 780,000 distinct CDR3 sequences, approximately 17% seen once, with roughly 10% in the top ten. The source material was PBMCs from blood, sampled approximately 5 days after vaccination. The receptor source for this set is a man aged 50 to 60 who received an inactivated influenza vaccine.

This clonotype appeared a few times. V usage is TRBV27 and J usage is TRBJ2-7, with D possibly being TRBD2 (6 bases). Germline V CDR1 and CDR2: MNHEY, SMNVEV (reference sequence). Trimming cost V 4 bases and J 7 bases, with 20 bases left between them. The CDR3 has 15 amino acids. The CDR3 is CASSSLGSGMVEQYF. The CDR3 DNA reads as TGTGCCAGCAGTTCCCTCGGGAGTGGAATGGTAGAGCAGTACTTC.

The chain links TRBV20-1 to TRBJ1-5; TRBD1 matches 7 bases. The germline V gene encodes CDR1 DFQATT and CDR2 SNEGSKA (reference sequence). J was trimmed by 6 bases and V by 0 bases; bases with no gene match: 5. The CDR3 runs 14 residues. Here the CDR3 reads CSARDGQVGQPQHF. CDR3 nucleotides: TGCAGTGCTAGAGATGGACAGGTGGGTCAGCCCCAGCATTTT.

This clonotype was counted only a few times. V and J are TRBV12-3 or TRBV12-4 and TRBJ2-2, with 8 bases matching TRBD2. Trimming took 0 bases from V and 1 from J; bases not matched to a gene: 4. This CDR3 is built from 17 residues. CDR3: CASSLALTSGNTGELFF. The CDR3 DNA reads TGTGCCAGCAGTTTAGCGCTCACTAGCGGGAACACCGGGGAGCTGTTTTTT.

This clonotype was picked up a small number of times. The chain has TRBV11-2 and TRBJ2-7, with D possibly TRBD2 on 6 matching bases. The CDR3 is 14 residues long. Trimming took off 6 bases at V and 9 bases at J, with 21 bases between the two ends. Germline CDR1 and CDR2: SGHAT and FQNNGV. In nucleotides, the CDR3 is TGTGCCAGCAGTCCTACTTCAGGGTTCGGGGGGCAGTACTTC. This translates into CASSPTSGFGGQYF.

This clonotype was found a few times. J is TRBJ2-1 and V is TRBV7-2; D possibly uses TRBD1 or TRBD2 (6 bases each). This CDR3 region has 16 residues. Trimming removed 7 bases at V and 7 bases at J, with 23 bases between. CDR1 SGHTA and CDR2 FQGNSA come from the germline V gene. CDR3 coding DNA: TGTGCCAGCACCTCAAGAGGGGGGTCTTTAGAGAATGAGCAGTTCTTC. As protein: CASTSRGGSLENEQFF.

This clonotype was observed a handful of times. The chain links TRBV6-2 or TRBV6-3 to TRBJ2-7; 9 bases are a match to TRBD1. Losses at the gene ends were 5 bases for V and 0 bases for J; bases not matched to a gene: 5. From germline, CDR1 is MNHEY and CDR2 SVGEGT. The CDR3 has 15 residues. CDR3 region: CASSQDRGASYEQYF. Written as DNA, the CDR3 is TGTGCCAGCAGTCAGGACAGGGGCGCCTCCTACGAGCAGTACTTC.

The J gene is TRBJ2-3, the V gene TRBV5-1; 13 bases match TRBD2. Unmatched junction bases numbered 10, after V lost 4 bases and J lost 5 bases. This CDR3 region has 17 residues. Germline V gene lookup returns CDR1 SGHRS and CDR2 YFSETQ. CDR3: CASSHGLAGDVGDTQYF. CDR3 coding DNA: TGCGCCAGCAGCCATGGACTAGCGGGAGATGTTGGAGATACGCAGTATTTT.

This chain links TRBV20-1 with TRBJ2-5, with 9 bases identical to TRBD2. Germline loops: CDR1 DFQATT, CDR2 SNEGSKA (reference sequence). This CDR3 region has 15 residues. Trimming removed 0 bases from V and 4 bases from J; junction bases left unmatched: 6. The CDR3 DNA reads as TGCAGTGCTAGAGACGTCCTAGCGGGAACAGAGACCCAGTACTTC. Translating it yields CSARDVLAGTETQYF.

The table lists this clonotype with a few counts. This chain uses TRBV4-1 with TRBJ2-2; D unresolved. The CDR3 runs to 13 residues. The germline V gene has CDR1 MGHRA and CDR2 YSYEKL. V lost 1 base and J lost 1, with 1 base in between. The CDR3 nucleotides read TGCGCCAGCAGCCAAGGGAACACCGGGGAGCTGTTTTTT. Translated, it gives CASSQGNTGELFF.

This chain connects TRBV30 to TRBJ2-5; tentatively, D is TRBD2 (5 bases). V gave up 1 base and J gave up 2 bases, with 8 bases separating them. This CDR3 has 13 amino acids. The V gene's germline CDR1 is GTSNPN and CDR2 SVGIG (reference sequence). The chain's CDR3 is CAWSAGGQETQYF. CDR3 bases: TGTGCCTGGAGTGCAGGAGGACAAGAGACCCAGTACTTC.

Remarks on this clonotype: It may be a read error: a sequence one base away is much more abundant. The CDR3 spells CASSLAVDEQYF. In nucleotides, the CDR3 is TGTGCCAGCAGCTTAGCGGTCGACGAGCAGTACTTC. This sequence joins TRBV7-9 and TRBJ2-7, with D unresolved. The CDR3 contains 12 residues. Germline V lookup: CDR1 SEHNR, CDR2 FQNEAQ (reference sequence). V was shortened by 0 bases and J by 5 bases, with 5 bases between the two germline ends.

The rearrangement links TRBV4-3 to TRBJ2-5; TRBD2 is a possible D gene (5 bases). Germline CDR1 and CDR2: LGHNA and YSLEER. V lost 0 bases, J lost 0 bases, and 8 bases lay in between. The CDR3 has 15 amino acids. CDR3: CASSQEFGDQETQYF. The CDR3 DNA sequence: TGCGCCAGCAGCCAAGAGTTCGGGGACCAAGAGACCCAGTACTTC.

This clonotype was seen many times. The rearrangement links TRBV5-1 to TRBJ2-3; D unresolved. The V gene's germline CDR1 is SGHRS and CDR2 YFSETQ. V lost 7 bases, J lost 0 bases, and 9 bases lay in between. The CDR3 is 13 residues long. CDR3 DNA: TGCGCCAGCCGTAGAGCTAGCACAGATACGCAGTATTTT. Translating it yields CASRRASTDTQYF.

V gene TRBV20-1 combines with J gene TRBJ2-5; no firm D call. Per germline, CDR1 DFQATT and CDR2 SNEGSKA (reference sequence). This CDR3 region has 12 residues. V gave up 3 bases and J gave up 2 bases, with 7 bases separating them. This chain's CDR3 is CSASRRQETQYF. CDR3 sequence (DNA): TGCAGTGCTAGCCGGAGACAAGAGACCCAGTACTTC.

The chain carries TRBV14 and TRBJ2-1; D not certain. The CDR3 loop spans 17 amino acids. The germline gives CDR1 SGHDN, CDR2 FVKESK. V dropped 0 bases and J dropped 8 bases, with 20 bases sitting between them. CDR3 sequence reads: CASSQDLAGQVADEQFF. Written as DNA, the CDR3 is TGTGCCAGCAGCCAAGATCTGGCAGGTCAGGTGGCCGATGAGCAGTTCTTC.

This clonotype came up many times. The chain is built from TRBV27 and TRBJ1-1; weak D call: TRBD1 (6 bases). Germline assignment: CDR1 MNHEY and CDR2 SMNVEV (reference sequence). The CDR3 sequence is 17 residues long. V was clipped by 0 bases and J by 1 base, with 15 bases between them. The CDR3 DNA reads TGTGCCAGCAGTTTATCGGGGGTGCAGGGGTGGAACACTGAAGCTTTCTTT. Translated: CASSLSGVQGWNTEAFF.

There are many counts of this clonotype. The chain uses TRBV7-2 and TRBJ2-1; the match to TRBD2 covers 10 bases. The junction had 8 bases not matched to a gene; V was cut back by 1 base and J by 5 bases. Per the germline V gene, CDR1 is SGHTA and CDR2 is FQGNSA. This CDR3 comprises 17 residues. The DNA for the CDR3 is TGTGCCAGCAGCTTAGTAGTAGCGGGAGGTCTCGACAATGAGCAGTTCTTC. As protein: CASSLVVAGGLDNEQFF.